Each of the 18 T cell receptor beta chains below was sequenced from the same sample in a study of T cells after yellow fever vaccination. TCRdb independently ran MiXCR on the 5' RACE reads; one entry per CDR3 protein. The sample has approximately 610,000 distinct CDR3 sequences, 17% seen once. The source was PBMCs, collected around 5 days after the first yellow fever vaccination. The receptors come from a man younger than 35 who received the YFV17D yellow fever vaccine.

The J gene is TRBJ1-6, the V gene TRBV3-1; no firm D call. V lost 1 base and J lost 10, with 14 bases in between. CDR1 LGHDT and CDR2 YNNKEL come from the germline V gene (reference sequence). CDR3 length: 15 residues. The CDR3: CASSQARSAGSPLHF. The CDR3 DNA is TGTGCCAGCAGCCAAGCCCGAAGTGCCGGATCACCCCTCCACTTT.

This clonotype was seen a handful of times. The chain uses TRBV9 and TRBJ1-5, with D possibly matching TRBD1 (6 bases). V was shortened by 5 bases and J by 4 bases, with 13 bases between the two germline ends. The CDR3 has 14 amino acids. Germline assignment: CDR1 SGDLS and CDR2 YYNGEE. The DNA for the CDR3 is TGTGCCAGCAGTGAAGGGGGGAGAAATCAGCCCCAGCATTTT. Translating it yields CASSEGGRNQPQHF.

This clonotype was counted a few times. V is TRBV9 and J is TRBJ2-1, with D possibly TRBD2 on 6 matching bases. Germline values: CDR1 SGDLS, CDR2 YYNGEE. The CDR3 has 14 residues. V shed 4 bases and J shed 4 bases, with 12 bases lying between them. This CDR3 is CASSPRSGYNEQFF. Here the CDR3 DNA reads TGTGCCAGCAGCCCCCGTAGCGGTTACAATGAGCAGTTCTTC. The full variable domain, its missing parts supplied by reference TRBV9 and TRBJ2-1, is DSGVTQTPKHLITATGQRVTLRCSPRSGDLSVYWYQQSLDQGLQFLIQYYNGEERAKGNILERFSAQQFPDLHSELNLSSLELGDSALYFCASSPRSGYNEQFFGPGTRLTVL.

This clonotype was observed a few times. CDR3 region: CASSQEGAGGSYNEQFF. CDR3 coding DNA: TGTGCCAGCAGCCAAGAGGGAGCGGGGGGTTCCTACAATGAGCAGTTCTTC. The chain links TRBV4-2 to TRBJ2-1; the match to TRBD2 covers 9 bases. With V trimmed by 0 bases and J by 1 base, 4 bases remained unmatched. The CDR3 runs 17 residues. The germline V gene has CDR1 LGHNA and CDR2 YNFKEQ.

The chain recombines TRBV6-5 with TRBJ1-4; 12 bases are shared with TRBD1. The ends lost 2 bases at V and 8 bases at J; junction bases unmatched: 9. This CDR3 is 17 amino acids long. CDR1 and CDR2 from the germline V gene are MNHEY and SVGAGI. In DNA form, the CDR3 reads TGTGCCAGCAGTTACCCGAGGGACAGGGGGCATTGGGAAAAACTGTTTTTT. Protein product: CASSYPRDRGHWEKLFF.

The chain links TRBV6-5 to TRBJ1-1, with unresolved D. CDR1 is MNHEY and CDR2 is SVGAGI in the germline V gene. V lost 0 bases to trimming and J lost 12 bases, with 17 bases between them. CDR3 size: 14 residues. Here the CDR3 reads CASSYSYLSGVTFF. The CDR3 DNA follows: TGTGCCAGCAGTTACTCCTACCTTAGCGGGGTTACTTTCTTT.

This clonotype was picked up a small number of times. The genes are TRBV5-1 and TRBJ2-5, with D perhaps TRBD2 (5 bases). V lost 0 bases to trimming and J lost 3 bases, with 12 bases between them. Germline lookup yields CDR1 SGHRS and CDR2 YFSETQ. This CDR3 comprises 15 residues. CDR3 coding DNA: TGCGCCAGCAGCTTGGGGGTCGCCGGGAAAGAGACCCAGTACTTC. The encoded protein is CASSLGVAGKETQYF.

This clonotype has just a few counts. The chain couples TRBV6-6 to TRBJ2-7; D uncertain. The CDR3 spans 13 residues. The ends were cut back, 5 bases at V and 0 bases at J, with 8 bases in the middle. Germline loops: CDR1 MNHNY, CDR2 SVGAGI (reference sequence). DNA for the CDR3: TGTGCCAGCAGTCCACAAGGCTCCTACGAGCAGTACGTC. It yields the protein CASSPQGSYEQYV.

This clonotype was counted only a few times. This chain links TRBV20-1 with TRBJ2-3; D remains unclear. The CDR3 spans 14 residues. The germline CDR1 and CDR2 sequences are DFQATT and SNEGSKA (reference sequence). V was shortened by 6 bases and J by 3 bases, with 16 bases between the two germline ends. The CDR3 DNA is TGCAGTGCAAGGCCTCTTACCACTACAGATACGCAGTATTTT. It codes for CSARPLTTTDTQYF.

This clonotype was seen a handful of times. The chain combines TRBV4-1 with TRBJ2-3, with D possibly being TRBD1 or TRBD2 (6 bases each). The V end lost 0 bases, the J end lost 3 bases, and 13 bases lay between the germline ends. CDR1 is MGHRA and CDR2 is YSYEKL in the germline V gene. CDR3 length equals 16 residues. CDR3 coding DNA: TGCGCCAGCAGCCAAGATCGCGGGACATTAACAGATACGCAGTATTTT. The encoded protein is CASSQDRGTLTDTQYF.

This clonotype was counted between two and nine times. The CDR3, as DNA: TGTGCCAGCAGTTCCGGACTAGCCGTCGCCGGGGAGCTGTTTTTT. It encodes CASSSGLAVAGELFF. This sequence joins TRBV7-2 and TRBJ2-2; 8 nucleotides line up with TRBD2. With 6 bases clipped from V and 6 bases from J, the junction kept 9 bases outside the gene matches. The CDR3 is made up of 15 amino acids. Germline values: CDR1 SGHTA, CDR2 FQGNSA.

This clonotype was found a few times. The V call is TRBV5-6, the J call TRBJ1-5; D remains ambiguous. V was shortened by 4 bases and J by 0 bases, with 8 bases between the two germline ends. This CDR3 contains 14 residues. In germline, CDR1 is SGHDT, CDR2 YYEEEE. In DNA, the CDR3 is TGTGCCAGCAGCAAACACATTAGCAATCAGCCCCAGCATTTT. The encoded protein is CASSKHISNQPQHF.

This clonotype has a handful of counts. The V and J genes are TRBV9 and TRBJ2-1; D is unclear. Germline V gene data show CDR1 as SGDLS and CDR2 as YYNGEE. The CDR3 totals 14 residues. The V and J ends lost 4 bases and 8 bases respectively, with 16 bases between them. CDR3 DNA sequence: TGTGCCAGCAGCCGGGCCCGATTTCAGCATGAGCAGTTCTTC. Translated: CASSRARFQHEQFF.

This clonotype has only a few counts. This chain connects TRBV7-9 to TRBJ2-7; TRBD2 matches at 7 bases. The length of the CDR3 is 15 residues. Germline V gene sequence: CDR1 SEHNR, CDR2 FQNEAQ (reference sequence). V lost 5 bases to trimming and J lost 2 bases; unmatched junction nucleotides: 9. Here the CDR3 DNA reads TGTGCCAGCAGCCCACAACCGGGACTAACCTACGAGCAGTACTTC. As protein: CASSPQPGLTYEQYF.

The chain couples TRBV21-1 to TRBJ2-3; the table names TRBD2, a call not compared with the DNA. TRBV21-1 is a pseudogene segment. The CDR3 is made up of 16 amino acids. The CDR3 region has the DNA TGTGCCAGCAGCCAGAGCGGGGAGCCTAGCACAGATACGCAGTATTTT. Translated, it gives CASSQSGEPSTDTQYF.

The chain couples TRBV11-2 to TRBJ2-3, with D unclear. Per the germline V gene, CDR1 is SGHAT and CDR2 is FQNNGV. V shed 4 bases and J shed 5 bases, with 10 bases lying between them. CDR3 length equals 13 residues. CDR3 region: CASSSQDVDTQYF. CDR3 sequence (DNA): TGTGCCAGCAGCTCCCAAGATGTAGATACGCAGTATTTT.

This chain joins TRBV19 and TRBJ2-3, with D possibly being TRBD2 (6 bases). CDR3 length equals 15 residues. Germline assignment: CDR1 LNHDA and CDR2 SQIVND (reference sequence). V was cut by 3 bases and J by 1 base, with 11 bases left in between. The CDR3 reads CASSMTSLGTDTQYF. CDR3 nucleotides: TGTGCCAGTAGTATGACTAGTCTGGGCACAGATACGCAGTATTTT.

CDR3 sequence (DNA): TGTGCCAGCAGTCGGGAACAGGGGAGAGATACGCAGTATTTT. The encoded protein is CASSREQGRDTQYF. V and J are TRBV7-2 and TRBJ2-3; 7 bases are shared with TRBD1. The junction had 8 bases not matched to a gene; V was cut back by 6 bases and J by 5 bases. Germline V lookup: CDR1 SGHTA, CDR2 FQGNSA. This CDR3 region has 14 residues.